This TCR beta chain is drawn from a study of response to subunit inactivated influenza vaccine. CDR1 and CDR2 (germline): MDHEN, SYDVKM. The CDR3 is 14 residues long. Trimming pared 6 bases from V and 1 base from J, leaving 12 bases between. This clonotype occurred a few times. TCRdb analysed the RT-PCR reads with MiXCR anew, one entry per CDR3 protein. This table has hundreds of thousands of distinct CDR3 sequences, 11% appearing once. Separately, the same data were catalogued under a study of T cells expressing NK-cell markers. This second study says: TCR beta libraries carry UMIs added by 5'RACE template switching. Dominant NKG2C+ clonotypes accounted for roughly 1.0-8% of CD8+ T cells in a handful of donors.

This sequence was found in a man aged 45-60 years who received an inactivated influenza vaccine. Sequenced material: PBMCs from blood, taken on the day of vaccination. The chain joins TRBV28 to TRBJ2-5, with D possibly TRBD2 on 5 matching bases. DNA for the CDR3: TGTGCCAGCAGCACGGGAAGTGTCCAAGAGACCCAGTACTTC. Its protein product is CASSTGSVQETQYF. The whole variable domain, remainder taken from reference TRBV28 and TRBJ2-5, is DVKVTQSSRYLVKRTGEKVFLECVQDMDHENMFWYRQDPGLGLRLIYFSYDVKMKEKGDIPEGYSVSREKKERFSLILESASTNQTSMYLCASSTGSVQETQYFGPGTRLLVL.